A selection of T cell receptor beta chains follows, all from one sample in a study of blood T cell repertoires in COVID-19. Repertoires were generated with immunoSEQ multiplex PCR, while TCRdb's copy carries only in-frame clones and drops some. The data contain over 85,000 clones, nearly 90% of them singletons. The sequenced sample was peripheral blood. Source of these receptors: a human donor in a cohort sampled during active COVID-19. The CDR3 runs from the conserved cysteine through the conserved F or W. Fields, in order: V gene, J gene, D gene, CDR3 DNA, CDR3 protein. D genes are given only for firm matches.

TRBV18,TRBJ2-7,-,TGTGCCAGCTCACACGGGACATCCGACTCCTACGAGCAGTACTTC,CASSHGTSDSYEQYF
TRBV7-3,TRBJ1-3,-,TGTGCCAGCAGCTTATCGAGAGGAAACACCATATATTTT,CASSLSRGNTIYF
TRBV6-2/TRBV6-3,TRBJ1-5,TRBD1,TGTGCCAGCAGCAAAGACAGGGCGCAATATAGCAATCAGCCCCAGCATTTT,CASSKDRAQYSNQPQHF
TRBV7-2,TRBJ1-4,-,TGTGCCAGCAGCCCCGACAGAATCACCAATGAAAAACTGTTTTTT,CASSPDRITNEKLFF
TRBV11-2,TRBJ2-2,TRBD2,TGTGCCAGCAGACTAGCGGGGACGAACACCGGGGAGCTGTTTTTT,CASRLAGTNTGELFF
TRBV7-2,TRBJ2-1,TRBD2,TGTGCCAGCAGCTTAGAGCGGGGGGGCATAAATGAGCAGTTCTTC,CASSLERGGINEQFF
TRBV29-1,TRBJ1-5,TRBD1,TGCAGCGTCGGGACAGGGAGCAATCAGCCCCAGCATTTT,CSVGTGSNQPQHF
TRBV5-1,TRBJ2-6,-,TGCGCCAGCACCCTTCGGGGAGGCGGGTCTGGGGCCAACGTCCTGACTTTC,CASTLRGGGSGANVLTF
TRBV4-2,TRBJ2-7,-,TGTGCCAGCAGCCCCCTAGGGTTGCCTAGCGCGTCCTACGAGCAGTACTTC,CASSPLGLPSASYEQYF
TRBV7-6,TRBJ2-1,-,TGTGCCAGCAGCTTAGCTAGCGCAGGGACTTACAATGAGCAGTTCTTC,CASSLASAGTYNEQFF